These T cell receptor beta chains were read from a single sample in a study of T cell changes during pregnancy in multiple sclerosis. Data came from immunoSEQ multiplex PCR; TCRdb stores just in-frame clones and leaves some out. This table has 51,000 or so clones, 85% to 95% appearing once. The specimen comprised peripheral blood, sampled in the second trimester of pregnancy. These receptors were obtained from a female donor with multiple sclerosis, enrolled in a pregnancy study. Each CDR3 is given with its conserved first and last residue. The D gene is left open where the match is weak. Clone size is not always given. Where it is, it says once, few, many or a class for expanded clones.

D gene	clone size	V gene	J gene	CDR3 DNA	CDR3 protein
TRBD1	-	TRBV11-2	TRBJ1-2	TGTGCCAGCAGCCCCAGGACAGGGAGTGGCTACACCTTC	CASSPRTGSGYTF
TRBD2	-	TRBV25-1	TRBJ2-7	TGTGCCAGCAGTGGAGGACTAGCGGGAGTGGACGAGCAGTACTTC	CASSGGLAGVDEQYF
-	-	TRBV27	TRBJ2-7	TGTGCCAGCAGTTTATATCTATCCTACGAGCAGTACTTC	CASSLYLSYEQYF
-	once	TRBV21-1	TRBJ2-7	TGTGCCAGCAGCAAAGAAGTCCACAGGGGCGGAACCTACGAGCAGTACTTC	CASSKEVHRGGTYEQYF
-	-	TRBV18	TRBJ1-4	TGTGCCAGCTCACCACCGGACGGGAGGGGAAAACTGTTTTTT	CASSPPDGRGKLFF
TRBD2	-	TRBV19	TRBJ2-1	TGTGCCAGTAGTAATACCGGGACTAGCAACAATGAGCAGTTCTTC	CASSNTGTSNNEQFF
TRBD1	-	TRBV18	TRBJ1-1	TGTGCCAGCTCACCGACAGGGCAAAACACTGAAGCTTTCTTT	CASSPTGQNTEAFF
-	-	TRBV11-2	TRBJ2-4	TGTGCCAGCAGCTTCGGGGGTTTGGAAAACATTCAGTACTTC	CASSFGGLENIQYF
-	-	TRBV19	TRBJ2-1	TGTGCCAGTAGTAACCCGTCGTTTGGGCCAAACAGCTTTCTTACCTACAATGAGCAGTTCTTC	CASSNPSFGPNSFLTYNEQFF
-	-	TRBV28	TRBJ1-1	TGTGCCAGCAGTTTAAACAGAGAAGCTTTCTTT	CASSLNREAFF
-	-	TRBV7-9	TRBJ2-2	TGTGCCAGCAGCTTGGGGACTCCCGGGGAGCTGTTTTTT	CASSLGTPGELFF
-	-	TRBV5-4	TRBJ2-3	TGTGCCAGCAGCAAAGACACCAGTAGCACAGATACGCAGTATTTT	CASSKDTSSTDTQYF
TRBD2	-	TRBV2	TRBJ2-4	TGTGCCAGCAGTACCGGGACTAGCGAAAACATTCAGTACTTC	CASSTGTSENIQYF
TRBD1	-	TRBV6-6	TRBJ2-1	TGTGCCAGCAGTTCTGGGACAGGGGGGTACAATGAGCAGTTCTTC	CASSSGTGGYNEQFF
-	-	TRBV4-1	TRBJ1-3	TGCGCCAGCAGCCAAGTGACAGACTCTGGAAACACCATATATTTT	CASSQVTDSGNTIYF
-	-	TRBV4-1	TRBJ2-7	TGCGCCAGCAGCCAAGTTGTGTCAGTCAACGAGCAGTACTTC	CASSQVVSVNEQYF
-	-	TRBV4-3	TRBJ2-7	TGCGCCAGCAGCCAAGAGGCGGGCTACGAGCAGTACTTC	CASSQEAGYEQYF
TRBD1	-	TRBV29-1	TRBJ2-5	TGCAGCGTTGGACAGGGGGCAAGTGAGACCCAGTACTTC	CSVGQGASETQYF
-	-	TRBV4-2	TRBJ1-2	TGTGCCAGCAGCCGAGATCTGAGACAGGACTACTATGGCTACACCTTC	CASSRDLRQDYYGYTF
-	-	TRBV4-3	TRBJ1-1	TGCGCCAGCAGCCAAGATCATAGAGCGAACACTGAAGCTTTCTTT	CASSQDHRANTEAFF
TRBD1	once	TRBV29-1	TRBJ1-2	TGCAGCGTTGATCGGACAGGGGGAGGCTACACCTTC	CSVDRTGGGYTF
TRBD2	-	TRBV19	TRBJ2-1	TGTGCCAGTAGTAAGGAGGCTAGCGGGCGCGATGAGCAGTTCTTC	CASSKEASGRDEQFF
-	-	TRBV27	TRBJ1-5	TGTGCCAGCAGTTTCAGGGAGGCTCAGCCCCAGCATTTT	CASSFREAQPQHF
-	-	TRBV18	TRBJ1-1	TGTGCCAGCTCACTAAAGAGTGTCTCAAACACTGAAGCTTTCTTT	CASSLKSVSNTEAFF
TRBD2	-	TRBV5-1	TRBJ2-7	TGCGCCAGCAGCTTGGGTCTGGGAGGGACTCGCTACGAGCAGTACTTC	CASSLGLGGTRYEQYF
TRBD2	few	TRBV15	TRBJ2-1	TGTGCCACCAGCAGAGGGACTAGCGGGAGCAATGAGCAGTTCTTC	CATSRGTSGSNEQFF
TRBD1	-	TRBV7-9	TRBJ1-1	TGTGCCAGCAGCTCACCACAGGGGAGGGCTTTCTTT	CASSSPQGRAFF
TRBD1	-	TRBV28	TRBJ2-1	TGTGCCAGCAGTTTCCGGGACAGGGGGCGCGTTTCCTACAATGAGCAGTTCTTC	CASSFRDRGRVSYNEQFF